This record covers a single T cell receptor (beta chain). This entry comes from a study of blood T cell repertoires in COVID-19. On the study more broadly: Specimens from acute and convalescent COVID-19 originated in the United States, Italy and Spain. The cDNA or gDNA used as material had been derived from T cells, B-cell-depleted T cells, or PBMCs.

In the original analysis: Amplification of reference gene primers provided the estimated nucleated cell counts. The assay was immunoSEQ multiplex PCR, and TCRdb's table has in-frame clones only and misses some. That table furnishes V, J and clone size, whereas the DNA furnished D and trimming. The sample has approximately 75,000 clones, 82% seen once; the top ten hold around 9.6%. Germline assignment: CDR1 SGDLS and CDR2 YYNGEE. With 1 base clipped from V and 5 bases from J, the junction kept 5 bases outside the gene matches. The CDR3 is 16 amino acids. This receptor was identified in an elderly woman with acute or convalescent COVID-19. The chain is built from TRBV9 and TRBJ2-2, with 10 bases matching TRBD2. What was sequenced was peripheral blood. The CDR3 spells CASSVPIAGGTGELFF. DNA for the CDR3: TGTGCCAGCAGCGTACCTATAGCGGGGGGTACCGGGGAGCTGTTTTTT.